What follows is one TCR beta chain and its context. The data were obtained in a study of radiation and T cells in renal cell carcinoma. Time point given: blood 2 weeks post-SBRT. As for treatment: 15 Gy SBRT to primary tumor, nephrectomy 4 weeks later. The CDR3 consists of 16 residues. Germline assignment: CDR1 MNHNY and CDR2 SVGAGI (reference sequence). Trimming stripped 6 bases from V and 0 bases from J, with 16 bases between. Measured with immunoSEQ multiplex PCR; TCRdb has only the in-frame clones, and not every one. The sample holds 150,000 to 190,000 clones, about nine tenths seen once. This receptor was taken from a woman aged 45-65 years with renal cell carcinoma. The sequences come from blood, collected from a patient whose treatment included radiotherapy and nephrectomy. The chain is built from TRBV6-6 and TRBJ2-3, with a weak D call TRBD2 (6 bases). The chain's CDR3 is CASSRLGDFSTDTQYF. CDR3 in DNA: TGTGCCAGCAGCCGACTGGGGGACTTTAGCACAGATACGCAGTATTTT.